Described below is a single T cell receptor beta chain sequence and its context. Its antigen is still unknown. The germline V and J ends were trimmed by 2 bases and 3 bases, with 10 bases remaining between them. CDR3 length equals 14 residues. Per the germline V gene, CDR1 is MGHDK and CDR2 is SYGVNS. The data are from a study of CD8+CD57+ T cells in acquired aplastic anemia. Study overall: The average for DNA from sorted CD4+ and CD8+ cells was 2.5 to 4 ug. The study obtained about 10 million reads on average for CD4+ cells from healthy donors. Broader study findings: A set of approximately 30 CD8+ CDR3 sequences was shared between patients and controls, and these sequences appeared highly expressed in patients. Significant differences in CD8+ Simpson's diversity were not observed between patients and controls.

Genomic DNA, the template, was used for profiling of the TCR beta VDJ and CDR3. MiXCR, applied by TCRdb to the reads, yields one record per CDR3 protein. Here the sample spans 150,000 to 200,000 distinct CDR3 sequences, 40% to 50% being singletons. The clonotype comes from a human donor in good health. This chain links TRBV25-1 with TRBJ2-5, with TRBD2 as a possible D gene (5 bases). The sequenced material came from sorted CD4+, CD8+, or CD8+CD57+ T cells (not recorded which) from PBMCs. CDR3 DNA: TGTGCCAGCAGTGAACGGGGAAATAAAGAGACCCAGTACTTC. Translating gives CASSERGNKETQYF.